The T cell receptor beta chain under discussion was sequenced for a study of identical twins. The germline CDR1 and CDR2 sequences are SGHKS and YYEKEE (reference sequence). The length of the CDR3 is 17 residues. V shed 4 bases and J 4 bases; nucleotides not matched to a gene: 11. TCRdb redid the calling of the 5' RACE reads with MiXCR, one entry per CDR3 protein. Of approximately 890,000 distinct CDR3 sequences in the sample, approximately 13% are singletons; the top ten hold roughly 1.6%. These data are also associated with another study on yellow fever vaccine responses in identical twins.

The J gene is TRBJ2-1, the V gene TRBV5-5, with 10 bases lining up with TRBD2. The sample taken for sequencing was PBMCs. This TCR was sampled from a woman in her late teens or twenties in good health. The CDR3 region is CASSPHLVSGGYNEQFF. Here the CDR3 DNA reads TGTGCCAGCAGCCCGCACTTGGTTAGCGGGGGGTACAATGAGCAGTTCTTC.